This T cell receptor beta chain comes out of a study of chemoradiotherapy in HPV16-positive cancers (dated by TCRdb to between 2020 and 2023). Regarding the research as a whole: Functional T-cell assays on cells from a couple of HPV16-positive patients defined candidate HPV-specific T-cell clones and common TCR motifs. The study set out to ask whether T-cell immunity against the HPV oncoproteins E6 and E7 changes over the course of chemoradiotherapy and whether that immunity affects survival. TCR repertoires from some 90 patients with HPV-related cancers were then used to track the candidate HPV-specific TCRs and motifs. Results and caveats for the whole study, not just this receptor: In HPV16-positive patients, expansion of HPV-responsive T cells during chemoradiotherapy was associated with improved recurrence-free survival. The survival association was reported for HPV16-positive patients, and the functional definition of HPV-specific T cells was derived from only a couple of HPV16-positive patients. Expansion of candidate HPV-specific clones and E7-related TCR motifs was observed in the tumor microenvironment during treatment, whereas no such expansion was observed for non-HPV-specific T cells.

A remark on this clone: Its target antigen remains unknown. The input lacks base qualities; no much larger clone sits a single base away.

Repertoires were sampled repeatedly over the course of chemoradiotherapy, so clonal expansion could be followed in the tumor microenvironment. The library was generated by the immunoSEQ multiplex PCR assay. Held by TCRdb, this immuneACCESS table contains in-frame sequences only and omits some clones. Under half of the omission traces to an unresolved V gene where checked; the cause of the rest is unknown. This sample lists about 9,000 clones; roughly 81% were detected once. Approximately 3.3% of the sample belongs to the ten largest clones. The sequence derives from a human donor with HPV-associated anogenital cancer. The sequences come from tumor tissue, collected from a patient who underwent chemoradiotherapy.

In nucleotides, the sequence is TGTGCCTGGAGTGTAGGGCAGGGTCCTTCTGGGGCCAACGTCCTGACTTTC. Its protein is CAWSVGQGPSGANVLTF. The chain was built from TRBV30 and TRBJ2-6; the D gene is perhaps TRBD1, from 5 matching bases. The germline V gene encodes CDR1 GTSNPN and CDR2 SVGIG (reference sequence). The CDR3 runs 17 amino acids, cysteine and phenylalanine included. Left in the record is the CDR3 DNA by itself, 51 bases read in frame from the first base. V loses 0 bases, J loses 1 base, and the germline ends lie 13 bases apart.